This T cell receptor beta chain originates from a study of early T cells in non-severe SARS-CoV-2 infection. About the research overall: The study sequenced bulk RNA from unsorted whole blood, with chains unpaired.

General study findings and limits: Private and CD4 specificities were missed by VDJdb matching, skewed to anti-spike CD8.

This clonotype was picked up a small number of times. Its target is not known. TCRdb independently ran MiXCR on the 5' RACE reads; one entry per CDR3 protein. The data contain tens of thousands of distinct CDR3 sequences, 10% of them seen just once; the ten biggest clones take up under 10%. Looked up from germline, CDR1 is LGHDT and CDR2 is YNNKEL (reference sequence). The CDR3 runs to 15 residues. V was shortened by 4 bases and J by 6 bases, with 18 bases between the two germline ends. Sequences were derived from whole blood, sampled at baseline. The genes are TRBV3-1 and TRBJ1-1; D not resolved. The source of this sequence is an adult who was a healthcare worker with PCR-confirmed SARS-CoV-2 infection or an uninfected control (not recorded which). CDR3 protein: CASSPSYDVAAEAFF. CDR3 bases: TGTGCCAGCAGCCCGTCGTATGACGTAGCGGCTGAAGCTTTCTTT.